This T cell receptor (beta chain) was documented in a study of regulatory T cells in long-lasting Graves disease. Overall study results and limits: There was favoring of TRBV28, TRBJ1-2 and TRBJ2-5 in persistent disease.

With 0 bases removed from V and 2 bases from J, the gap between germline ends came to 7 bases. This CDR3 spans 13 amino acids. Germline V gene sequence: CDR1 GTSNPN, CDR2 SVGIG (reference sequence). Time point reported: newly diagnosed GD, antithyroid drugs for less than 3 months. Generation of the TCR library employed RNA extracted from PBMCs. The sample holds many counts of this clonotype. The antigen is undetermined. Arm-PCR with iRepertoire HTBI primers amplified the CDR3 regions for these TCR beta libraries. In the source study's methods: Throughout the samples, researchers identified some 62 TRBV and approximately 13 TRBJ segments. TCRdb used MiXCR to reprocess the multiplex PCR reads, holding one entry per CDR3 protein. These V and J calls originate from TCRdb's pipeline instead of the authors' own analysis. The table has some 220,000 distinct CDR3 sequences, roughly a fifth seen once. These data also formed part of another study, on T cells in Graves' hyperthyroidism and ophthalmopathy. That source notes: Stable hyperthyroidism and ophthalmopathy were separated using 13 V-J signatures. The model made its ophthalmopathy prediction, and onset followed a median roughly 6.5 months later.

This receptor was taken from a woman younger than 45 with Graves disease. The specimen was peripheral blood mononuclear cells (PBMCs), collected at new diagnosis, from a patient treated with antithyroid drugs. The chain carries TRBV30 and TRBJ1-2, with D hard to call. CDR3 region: CAWSVGLNYGYTF. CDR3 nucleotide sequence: TGTGCCTGGAGTGTAGGGCTAAACTATGGCTACACCTTC.